This T cell receptor beta chain was identified during a study of OX40 agonist ivuxolimab in advanced cancers. The method was immunoSEQ multiplex PCR; TCRdb's version includes in-frame clones alone and lacks a portion of them. The table includes about 73,000 clones, 75% to 95% detected once. Unmatched junction bases numbered 5, after V lost 5 bases and J lost 3 bases. CDR3 size: 16 residues. Germline loops: CDR1 SGHAT, CDR2 FQNNGV. The material sequenced was CD4+ or CD8+ T cells sorted from blood, taken in a trial of the OX40 agonist ivuxolimab. The sequence came from an adult with an advanced solid tumor such as melanoma, head and neck, liver or kidney cancer. This chain connects TRBV11-2 to TRBJ2-5; 14 nucleotides match TRBD2. For the CDR3, the DNA is TGTGCCAGCAGCCCTAAGGGACTAGCGGGAGAAGAGACCCAGTACTTC. Amino acids: CASSPKGLAGEETQYF. The entire variable domain, with the rest obtained from reference TRBV11-2 and TRBJ2-5, is as follows: EAGVAQSPRYKIIEKRQSVAFWCNPISGHATLYWYQQILGQGPKLLIQFQNNGVVDDSQLPKDRFSAERLKGVDSTLKIQPAKLEDSAVYLCASSPKGLAGEETQYFGPGTRLLVL.